Below, 30 T cell receptor beta chains from the same sample are listed, as sequenced in a study of graft-versus-host responses after intestinal transplantation. Their antigens remain unidentified. Generated by immunoSEQ multiplex PCR, the TCRdb table keeps only in-frame clones and is missing some. The sample lists some 93,000 clones; about 91% were seen once. The specimen comprised unstimulated CD8+ T cells sorted from spleen or lymph node cells, sampled before intestinal transplant. The receptor source for this set is a human donor who received an intestinal transplant.

V usage is TRBV5-6 and J usage is TRBJ2-7; D uncertain. CDR1 SGHDT and CDR2 YYEEEE come from the germline V gene. CDR3 length: 14 residues. V gave up 0 bases and J gave up 0 bases, with 7 bases separating them. The CDR3 sequence: CASSLGQVSYEQYF. CDR3 DNA: TGTGCCAGCAGCTTGGGCCAGGTCTCCTACGAGCAGTACTTC.

V gene TRBV6-5 combines with J gene TRBJ1-4, with TRBD1 as a possible D gene (6 bases). The V gene's germline CDR1 is MNHEY and CDR2 SVGAGI. The CDR3 extends over 16 amino acids. V was clipped by 2 bases and J by 8 bases, with 18 bases between them. Written as DNA, the CDR3 is TGTGCCAGCAGTTACCTGGGGGCAGACGCCTCAGAAAAACTGTTTTTT. It encodes CASSYLGADASEKLFF.

CDR3 in DNA: TGCGCCAGCAGCTTGGCTTCTATTACTTACGGGGCCAACGTCCTGACTTTC. Its translation is CASSLASITYGANVLTF. The chain joins TRBV5-1 to TRBJ2-6; D not certain. Germline V gives CDR1 SGHRS, CDR2 YFSETQ. This CDR3 has 17 residues. Trimming took off 0 bases at V and 4 bases at J, with 14 bases between the two ends. The whole variable domain, filled in from reference TRBV5-1 and TRBJ2-6, reads KAGVTQTPRYLIKTRGQQVTLSCSPISGHRSVSWYQQTPGQGLQFLFEYFSETQRNKGNFPGRFSGRQFSNSRSEMNVSTLELGDSALYLCASSLASITYGANVLTFGAGSRLTVL.

This clone was seen just once. V gene TRBV5-4 combines with J gene TRBJ2-6; tentative D call: TRBD1 (5 bases). This CDR3 comprises 14 residues. V was cut by 6 bases and J by 4 bases, with 11 bases left in between. Germline CDR1 and CDR2: SGHNT and YYREEE (reference sequence). CDR3 nucleotide sequence: TGTGCCAGCACCGACAGTGCCGGGGCCAACGTCCTGACTTTC. Protein: CASTDSAGANVLTF.

This rearrangement joins TRBV20-1 to TRBJ2-1; D call uncertain. Trimming stripped 5 bases from V and 4 bases from J, with 3 bases between. The CDR3 loop spans 10 amino acids. The germline V gene encodes CDR1 DFQATT and CDR2 SNEGSKA (reference sequence). The CDR3, as DNA: TGCAGTGCTTATTACAATGAGCAGTTCTTC. Translation: CSAYYNEQFF.

This chain joins TRBV7-9 and TRBJ2-3, with TRBD2 matching over 8 bases. With 11 bases clipped from V and 1 base from J, the junction kept 5 bases outside the gene matches. The CDR3 runs to 13 residues. In germline, CDR1 is SEHNR, CDR2 FQNEAQ (reference sequence). The CDR3 bases are TGTGCCGGCGAGACTAGCGGCACAGATACGCAGTATTTT. Its translation is CAGETSGTDTQYF. The variable domain in full, completed from reference TRBV7-9 and TRBJ2-3, reads DTGVSQNPRHKITKRGQNVTFRCDPISEHNRLYWYRQTLGQGPEFLTYFQNEAQLEKSRLLSDRFSAERPKGSFSTLEIQRTEQGDSAMYLCAGETSGTDTQYFGPGTRLTVL.

The chain is built from TRBV7-2 and TRBJ2-7, with TRBD2 matching 11 bases. The CDR3 length is 18 residues. J was trimmed by 2 bases and V by 5 bases; bases with no gene match: 14. Germline CDR1 reads SGHTA; CDR2 reads FQGNSA. The CDR3 DNA follows: TGTGCCAGCAGCATTAGAGCGCTAGCGGGGGGCCTCGCCTACGAGCAGTACTTC. Its protein is CASSIRALAGGLAYEQYF.

The chain is built from TRBV28 and TRBJ2-7; 8 bases align to TRBD2. The CDR3 extends over 14 amino acids. J gave up 5 bases and V 8 bases, and 11 bases lay outside the gene matches. Looked up from germline, CDR1 is MDHEN and CDR2 is SYDVKM. The CDR3 DNA follows: TGTGCCAGCGTTGAGCGGGGGCGAACCGACGAGCAGTACTTC. Residues: CASVERGRTDEQYF.

This clone was seen a few times. J is TRBJ2-7 and V is TRBV5-1; D might be TRBD2 (5 bases). The germline CDR1 and CDR2 sequences are SGHRS and YFSETQ. CDR3 length equals 15 residues. Here the CDR3 reads CTGVAGSGNYGEQYF. The CDR3 nucleotides read TGCACCGGCGTTGCGGGCAGCGGTAACTATGGGGAGCAGTACTTC.

The CDR3 bases are TGCAGCGCAAGGACAGGCAACTACGAGCAGTACTTC. It encodes CSARTGNYEQYF. The chain combines TRBV29-1 with TRBJ2-7, with TRBD1 matching over 7 bases. The CDR3 totals 12 residues. With 7 bases clipped from V and 3 bases from J, the junction kept 6 bases outside the gene matches. The germline V gene encodes CDR1 SQVTM and CDR2 ANQGSEA.

This clone was counted once. V gene TRBV19 combines with J gene TRBJ1-1, with a possible D match to TRBD1 (5 bases). The germline V and J ends were trimmed by 5 bases and 1 base, with 8 bases remaining between them. Germline lookup yields CDR1 LNHDA and CDR2 SQIVND (reference sequence). The CDR3 length is 13 residues. CDR3 sequence reads: CASSWDSNTEAFF. Here the CDR3 DNA reads TGTGCCAGTAGTTGGGACTCGAACACTGAAGCTTTCTTT.

V usage is TRBV7-2 and J usage is TRBJ2-1; D not certain. Germline CDR1 SGHTA, CDR2 FQGNSA. Trimming pared 6 bases from V and 9 bases from J, leaving 12 bases between. CDR3 length: 12 residues. This CDR3 reads CASSPSSGEQFF. DNA of the CDR3: TGTGCCAGCAGTCCCTCGTCGGGTGAGCAGTTCTTC.

In this sample, this clone turned up once. This chain links TRBV4-3 with TRBJ1-1; D may be TRBD1 (5 bases). Germline-derived CDR1 and CDR2 are LGHNA and YSLEER. The V end lost 1 base, the J end lost 4 bases, and 16 bases lay between the germline ends. This CDR3 is built from 16 residues. The CDR3: CASSQGGVGVPTEAFF. CDR3 in DNA: TGCGCCAGCAGCCAAGGGGGGGTCGGGGTCCCCACTGAAGCTTTCTTT.

The J gene is TRBJ2-3, the V gene TRBV2, with D tentatively TRBD1 (7 bases). The CDR3 is 15 amino acids. Trimming cost V 3 bases and J 4 bases, with 14 bases left between them. Germline V CDR1 and CDR2: SNHLY, FYNNEI. The DNA for the CDR3 is TGTGCCAGCAGTGAGTGGCAGGGGGGTGCAGATACGCAGTATTTT. It translates to CASSEWQGGADTQYF.

About this clone: A read error may account for a junction end that differs from germline. This rearrangement joins TRBV19 to TRBJ2-1; 11 bases are a match to TRBD2. Per germline, CDR1 LNHDA and CDR2 SQIVND (reference sequence). The CDR3 has 15 residues. This chain's CDR3 is CASSIAGGRNNEQFF. As DNA, the CDR3 is TGTGCCAGTAGCATAGCGGGGGGGCGGAACAATGAGCAGTTCTTC.

The chain recombines TRBV5-1 with TRBJ2-7; D unclear. CDR1 and CDR2 from the germline V gene are SGHRS and YFSETQ. The CDR3 spans 14 residues. V was pared by 1 base and J by 3 bases, with 11 bases between. CDR3 amino acids: CASSLYSVFYEQYF. DNA of the CDR3: TGCGCCAGCAGCTTGTACAGTGTATTCTACGAGCAGTACTTC.

As to this clone: The same CDR3 also results from other DNA sequences found in this sample. V is TRBV27 and J is TRBJ2-1; 9 nucleotides match TRBD2. This CDR3 comprises 14 residues. V shed 5 bases and J 3 bases; nucleotides not matched to a gene: 2. Germline loops: CDR1 MNHEY, CDR2 SMNVEV (reference sequence). The CDR3 here is CASSLAGSYNEQFF. For the CDR3, the DNA is TGTGCCAGCAGTCTAGCGGGAAGCTACAATGAGCAGTTCTTC.

This clone has only one observation. The chain links TRBV4-1 to TRBJ2-7; 7 nucleotides align to TRBD1. This CDR3 spans 13 amino acids. V lost 8 bases and J lost 4; bases outside the gene matches: 8. Germline lookup yields CDR1 MGHRA and CDR2 YSYEKL. This chain's CDR3 is CASAPRTGYEQYF. CDR3 DNA sequence: TGCGCCAGCGCCCCCCGGACAGGTTACGAGCAGTACTTC.

The V call is TRBV4-1, the J call TRBJ1-4, with TRBD1 matching 7 bases. This CDR3 has 13 residues. Looked up from germline, CDR1 is MGHRA and CDR2 is YSYEKL. The V and J ends lost 0 bases and 8 bases, in that order; junction bases with no gene match: 0. CDR3 residues: CASSQEGQEKLFF. The CDR3 DNA sequence: TGCGCCAGCAGCCAAGAGGGACAGGAAAAACTGTTTTTT.

This rearrangement joins TRBV15 to TRBJ2-7; 8 bases match TRBD1. Germline trimming cut 5 bases from V and 5 bases from J; bases unmatched to any gene: 5. Germline CDR1 LNHNV, CDR2 YYDKDF (reference sequence). This CDR3 is built from 13 residues. DNA of the CDR3: TGTGCCACCAGCGGACAGGGAAACCACGAGCAGTACTTC. As protein: CATSGQGNHEQYF.

This sequence joins TRBV2 and TRBJ2-7; maybe TRBD1 (6 bases). Germline values: CDR1 SNHLY, CDR2 FYNNEI. Trimming pared 2 bases from V and 7 bases from J, leaving 15 bases between. The CDR3 has 14 amino acids. The CDR3 nucleotides are TGTGCCAGCAGTGAAACTGGGGGCGCGCAGGAGCAGTACTTC. Its translation is CASSETGGAQEQYF.

The chain employs TRBV19 and TRBJ1-1; possible D gene TRBD1, 5 bases. The V gene lost 5 bases and the J gene lost 2 bases, with 9 bases spanning the gap. CDR1 LNHDA and CDR2 SQIVND come from the germline V gene (reference sequence). This CDR3 comprises 13 residues. The CDR3 DNA is TGTGCCAGTAGTCTCGACAGCAACACTGAAGCTTTCTTT. Its protein is CASSLDSNTEAFF.

This clone was observed once. V and J are TRBV4-1 and TRBJ2-2; a weak D match, TRBD1 (7 bases). Trimming took 4 bases from V and 6 from J, leaving 21 bases between them. The germline gives CDR1 MGHRA, CDR2 YSYEKL. The CDR3 consists of 17 residues. The CDR3 reads CASSPQGGREWAGELFF. The CDR3 nucleotides read TGCGCCAGCAGCCCCCAGGGGGGTCGGGAGTGGGCCGGGGAGCTGTTTTTT.

The chain joins TRBV4-1 to TRBJ1-6, with a tentative D call TRBD1 (6 bases). CDR3 length: 16 residues. Trimming took 2 bases from V and 4 from J, leaving 12 bases between them. Germline values: CDR1 MGHRA, CDR2 YSYEKL. This CDR3 reads CASSQMGQGYNSPLHF. CDR3 in DNA: TGCGCCAGCAGCCAAATGGGTCAGGGGTATAATTCACCCCTCCACTTT.

This chain links TRBV4-1 with TRBJ2-3, with D maybe TRBD2 (7 bases). Germline CDR1 and CDR2: MGHRA and YSYEKL. Trimming removed 2 bases from V and 0 bases from J, with 21 bases in between. The CDR3 is 19 residues long. The DNA for the CDR3 is TGCGCCAGCAGCCAATTAGGGGGGGGCCTGACTAGCAGCACAGATACGCAGTATTTT. Encoded protein: CASSQLGGGLTSSTDTQYF.

This chain uses TRBV6-5 with TRBJ1-4; D is perhaps TRBD1 (5 bases). The CDR3 covers 14 residues. Germline CDR1 reads MNHEY; CDR2 reads SVGAGI. With 2 bases removed from V and 5 bases from J, the gap between germline ends came to 9 bases. The CDR3 DNA follows: TGTGCCAGCAGTTACGAGGGGAGGAATGAAAAACTGTTTTTT. This sequence encodes CASSYEGRNEKLFF.

The CDR3 DNA is TGCGCCAGCAGCCACGTCGACTCCTCAAACATTCAGTACTTC. It codes for CASSHVDSSNIQYF. V is TRBV4-1 and J is TRBJ2-4; D gene unclear. CDR3 length equals 14 residues. Germline-derived CDR1 and CDR2 are MGHRA and YSYEKL. V lost 3 bases, J lost 6 bases, and 12 bases lay in between.

Written as DNA, the CDR3 is TGTGCCAGCAGCCCCCCTAGGGACAGGGGCGAGGAGACCCAGTACTTC. Translating it yields CASSPPRDRGEETQYF. This chain links TRBV7-9 with TRBJ2-5, with TRBD1 identical over 10 bases. The CDR3 runs 16 residues. CDR1 is SEHNR, CDR2 FQNEAQ, per germline (reference sequence). Losses at the gene ends were 5 bases for V and 5 bases for J; bases not matched to a gene: 11.

The rearrangement joins TRBV7-2 to TRBJ1-5; unclear D gene. V lost 1 base and J lost 4, with 11 bases in between. The CDR3 has 15 residues. The germline CDR1 and CDR2 sequences are SGHTA and FQGNSA. The CDR3 region is CASSLVGSPNQPQHF. The CDR3 DNA reads as TGTGCCAGCAGCTTAGTCGGGTCCCCTAATCAGCCCCAGCATTTT. Full variable domain (remainder filled in from reference TRBV7-2 and TRBJ1-5): GAGVSQSPSNKVTEKGKDVELRCDPISGHTALYWYRQSLGQGLEFLIYFQGNSAPDKSGLPSDRFSAERTGGSVSTLTIQRTQQEDSAVYLCASSLVGSPNQPQHFGDGTRLSIL.

The chain is built from TRBV7-8 and TRBJ2-7; 8 bases agree with TRBD2. Germline-derived CDR1 and CDR2 are SGHVS and FQNEAQ. V trimming: 8 bases; J trimming: 2 bases; junction bases outside the gene matches: 5. The CDR3 sequence is 13 residues long. The DNA of the CDR3 is TGTGCCAGCGGCCGGGGGGGAACCTACGAGCAGTACTTC. Protein product: CASGRGGTYEQYF. Full variable domain (rest looked up from reference TRBV7-8 and TRBJ2-7): GAGVSQSPRYKVAKRGQDVALRCDPISGHVSLFWYQQALGQGPEFLTYFQNEAQLDKSGLPSDRFFAERPEGSVSTLKIQRTQQEDSAVYLCASGRGGTYEQYFGPGTRLTVT.